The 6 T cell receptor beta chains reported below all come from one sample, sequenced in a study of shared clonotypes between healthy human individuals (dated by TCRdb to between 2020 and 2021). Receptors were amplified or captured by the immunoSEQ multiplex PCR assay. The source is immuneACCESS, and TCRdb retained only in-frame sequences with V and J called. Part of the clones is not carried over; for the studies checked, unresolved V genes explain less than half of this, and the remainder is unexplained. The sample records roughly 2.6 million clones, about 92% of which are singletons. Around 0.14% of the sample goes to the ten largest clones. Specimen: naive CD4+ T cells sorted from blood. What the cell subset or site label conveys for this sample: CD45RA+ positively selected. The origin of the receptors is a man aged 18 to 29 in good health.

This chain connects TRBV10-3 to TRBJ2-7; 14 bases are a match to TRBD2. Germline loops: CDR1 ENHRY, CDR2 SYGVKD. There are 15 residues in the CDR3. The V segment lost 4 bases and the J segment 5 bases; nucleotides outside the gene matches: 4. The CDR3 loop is CAISAGTSGSHEQYF. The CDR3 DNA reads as TGTGCCATCAGTGCTGGGACTAGCGGGAGCCACGAGCAGTACTTC.

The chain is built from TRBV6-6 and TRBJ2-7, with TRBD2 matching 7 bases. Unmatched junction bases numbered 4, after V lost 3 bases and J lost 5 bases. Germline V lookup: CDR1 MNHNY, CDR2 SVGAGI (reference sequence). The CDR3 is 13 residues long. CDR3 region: CASSYSGTNEQYF. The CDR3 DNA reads TGTGCCAGCAGTTATTCCGGGACTAACGAGCAGTACTTC.

The CDR3 DNA follows: TGTGCCAGCAGTCCTGGGACAGCCTCGTTCTCTGGAAACACCATATATTTT. This codes for CASSPGTASFSGNTIYF. The rearrangement links TRBV9 to TRBJ1-3; the match to TRBD1 covers 7 bases. In germline, CDR1 is SGDLS, CDR2 YYNGEE. The V segment lost 5 bases and the J segment 0 bases; nucleotides outside the gene matches: 11. The length of the CDR3 is 17 residues.

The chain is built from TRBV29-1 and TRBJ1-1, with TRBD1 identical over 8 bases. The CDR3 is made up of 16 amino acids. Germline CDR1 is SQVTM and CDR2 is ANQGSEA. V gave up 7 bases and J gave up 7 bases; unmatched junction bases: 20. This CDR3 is CSASGTGLGEEGEAFF. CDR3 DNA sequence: TGCAGCGCCTCCGGGACAGGCCTAGGGGAAGAGGGTGAAGCTTTCTTT.

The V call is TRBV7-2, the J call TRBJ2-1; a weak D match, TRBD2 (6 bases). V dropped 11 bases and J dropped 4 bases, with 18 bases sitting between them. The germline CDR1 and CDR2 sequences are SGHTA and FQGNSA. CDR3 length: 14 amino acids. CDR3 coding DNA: TGTGCCTCCCTTATAGGCGGGGAATACAATGAGCAGTTCTTC. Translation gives CASLIGGEYNEQFF.

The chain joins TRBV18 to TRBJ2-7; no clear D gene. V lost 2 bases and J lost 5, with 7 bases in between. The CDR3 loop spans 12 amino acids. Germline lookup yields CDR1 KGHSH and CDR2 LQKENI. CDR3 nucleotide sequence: TGTGCCAGCTCACCAAAGGTGGACGAGCAGTACTTC. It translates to CASSPKVDEQYF.